This entry describes one T cell receptor beta chain. It lacks a known antigen. No quality values exist for individual bases; no much larger clone is one base distant. The CDR3 starts with the cysteine, ends with the phenylalanine, and has 15 residues. This entry keeps only the CDR3 DNA: 45 bases, framed from base 1. CDR1 and CDR2, per the germline V gene, are MDHEN and SYDVKM. The germline ends are 16 bases apart after V is trimmed by 3 bases and J by 5 bases. TCRbeta CDR3 regions were amplified from genomic DNA using the immunoSEQ Assay, a bias-controlled multiplex PCR. Regarding the original processing steps: The number of nucleated cells in each sample was estimated from the amplification of reference gene primers within the assay. To quantify the absolute abundance of each unique TCRbeta CDR3 rearrangement, sequence reads were collapsed and filtered. For each sample, productive Simpson clonality was calculated as the square root of Simpson's diversity index over productive rearrangements. TCRdb provides this immuneACCESS table in a form limited to in-frame rearrangements. Some clones are lacking; in checked studies, under half of them reflect an unresolved V gene, and why the rest are absent is not known. V, J and clone size are taken as reported in that table, and D and trimming were inferred from the DNA itself. The sample table lists around 160,000 clones, roughly 88% of them with a count of one. Under 15% of the sample goes to the ten largest clones.

The source of the sample is a study of blood T cell repertoires in COVID-19 (dated by TCRdb to between 2020 and 2021). Describing the broader study: Samples covering the acute and convalescent phases of COVID-19 were provided by collaborators in the United States, Italy and Spain. The material from the prospective study consisted of cDNA or gDNA derived from T cells, B-cell-depleted T cells, or PBMCs. Deeply sampled blood TCRbeta repertoires from subjects exposed to, actively infected with, or recovered from COVID-19 were included in the dataset. A freely available public database, intended as a resource for researchers studying the immune response to SARS-CoV-2, is where the repertoires were released. The samples were drawn from the first 160 participants of the ongoing ImmuneRACE study and from under 1,500 subjects provided by 6 global collaborators. Nearly every sample came with metadata listing a de-identified subject ID, COVID-19 status, age in years and sex. HLA class I and class II types, where available, came from metadata supplied by the sample provider rather than from assay-based typing.

Enrolling through a virtual design, the prospective study's participants ranged in age from roughly 18 to 90 years and lived across more than 20 United States geographic areas. Cohort assignment in the prospective study relied on participant-reported clinical history from a screening survey and a study questionnaire. Recovered participants in ImmuneRACE Cohort 3 were defined as having two consecutive negative NP/OP PCR tests, clearance from a healthcare professional, or resolution of symptoms. In the prospective study, mobile phlebotomists collected whole blood, serum and a nasopharyngeal or oropharyngeal swab from each participant. Prospective study participants could optionally give additional blood draws and questionnaires over an approximately two-month period. Prospective study blood samples were shipped either frozen or at room temperature before DNA extraction. Study-wide findings and limitations: How much clinical and demographic metadata was included differed by source and by participant, and the metadata was provided uncurated.

Input material: PBMCs or T cells enriched from blood (not recorded which). The receptor's source is a woman aged 55-69 years who had recovered from COVID-19. Recombination linked TRBV28 to TRBJ1-1, with the D gene call left open. The CDR3 reads CASSLVTRMGTEAFF. The nucleotide sequence reads TGTGCCAGCAGTTTGGTAACTAGAATGGGGACTGAAGCTTTCTTT.